This record concerns one T cell receptor (beta chain) sequence. This clone occurred once. Its antigen target is currently unknown. No much larger clone exists at a distance of one base, and base qualities are not known. Using the deep immunoSEQ assay, TCR CDR3 regions were amplified from genomic DNA by multiplex PCR. Extracted genomic DNA from each cell subset was spread evenly across all wells of several immunoSEQ 96-well plates, with each plate serving as a replicate. For sorted subsets, about 0.2 ug genomic DNA, equal to approximately 30,000 T cell genomes, was loaded into each replicate PCR. Purified libraries were measured with a Qubit 3.0 fluorometer, size-checked on a Bioanalyzer 2100, and measured again with the KAPA Library Quantification kit. Every immunoSEQ 96-well plate was sequenced on a separate single-read 150-cycle Illumina NextSeq 550 flow cell. Regarding the original processing steps: Because only junctional sequences without quality scores were contained in the immunoSEQ output, filtering matching that applied to full-length reads could not be performed. To assign V/J genes and CDR3, sequences were annotated against IMGT germline references using PyIR, a Python wrapper for IgBLAST v1.9. Any read was removed if the V/J assignment was weak (E-value above 1e-6), the CDR3 was missing, or the read contained stop codons, out-of-frame junctions, or ambiguous translated residues. V3J clonotypes were defined as sequences sharing an identical inferred V gene, J gene, and CDR3 amino acid sequence. To compute the percentage overlap between repertoires, the number of shared unique clonotypes was divided by the size of the smaller repertoire. Repertoire richness was assessed with RTK rarefaction, the Chao1 estimator, and Recon v2.1 estimates of unobserved clonotypes. Generation probabilities were computed with OLGA for all TCRbeta clonotypes obtained by the gDNA method from several donors. Entries here come from immuneACCESS through TCRdb and include only in-frame sequences with V and J called. Some clones fail to appear in such tables; in the studies checked, an unresolved V gene covers under half of the shortfall, and the cause of the remainder is unknown. The V and J calls and the clone size are those of that table, but D and trimming were determined from the DNA. The sample contains hundreds of thousands of clones, roughly 94% of them found a single time. The ten most abundant clones make up about a quarter of the sample.

CD8 naive samples consisted of CD45RO-negative cells that were positively selected for CCR7, yielding a CD45RA+CCR7+ population without TemRA cells. The donors were healthy, HIV-negative adults who had no recently reported acute infections or vaccinations. Only Caucasian adults living in Nashville, Tennessee, USA were represented among the donors. After blood collection by leukapheresis, PBMCs were isolated using Ficoll-Histopaque density gradient centrifugation and then cryopreserved in the vapor phase of liquid nitrogen. Analytical flow cytometry was used to check the purity and quantity of each magnetically sorted T cell population. Genomic DNA was isolated from each sorted fraction and quantified by UV absorbance on a Nanodrop 2000c. The sample is drawn from a study of shared clonotypes between healthy human individuals (dated by TCRdb to about 2020). General notes on the study: A couple of women and three men aged 18 to 49 years were included in the cohort. Per donor, leukapheresis produced somewhere between about 0.94 and 9.5 billion PBMCs. To increase sequencing depth and limit assay-specific biases, TCR repertoire library preparation and sequencing were carried out by different laboratories using diverse techniques. The study deeply sequenced blood TCR repertoires of about five healthy adults to estimate repertoire size and the extent of clonotype sharing between individuals. For each donor, three plates each were used for CD4 naive and CD4 memory, two plates were used for CD8 naive, and one plate was used for CD8 memory.

Results the study describes overall, beyond this receptor: Naive subsets generally had larger estimated clonotype richness than memory subsets. Compared with non-shared clonotypes, the clonotypes found in all four sorted-subset donors had higher generation probabilities. Approximately 4.8% of naive CD4, 3.5% of naive CD8, approximately 2.2% of memory CD4, and 0.4% of memory CD8 clonotypes were shared across several donors. Rarefaction of sorted-subset datasets indicated incomplete sequencing despite the large sequencing depth. The genetic and exposure-history diversity represented was limited by the small number of donors. Pairwise subsampling led to the expectation that sequencing depth would affect the degree of clonotype sharing among donors. Sampling was restricted to blood, and TCR repertoires in tissues likely differ from the TCR repertoires found in blood.

CDR1 and CDR2 (SQVTM, ANQGSEA) derive from the germline V gene. The CDR3 sequence holds 13 residues, the cysteine and phenylalanine included. Of the read, only the CDR3 DNA is kept; its 39 bases are in frame from base 1. V gives up 5 bases and J gives up 3 bases, and the segment between their germline ends measures 14 bases. The sequencing sample was made of naive CD8+ T cells sorted from blood. According to the study, the label for this sample's cell subset or site signals: CD45RA+CCR7+. The chain joins TRBV29-1 to TRBJ2-7; the D gene is perhaps TRBD1, from 6 matching bases. The TCR was taken from a young man in good health. The encoded CDR3 is CSVLQGTHYEQYF. Read as DNA, the sequence is TGCAGCGTTTTACAGGGAACCCACTACGAGCAGTACTTC.